Below are 11 T cell receptor beta chains sequenced from a single sample in a study of blood T cell repertoires in COVID-19. Assay: immunoSEQ multiplex PCR; the TCRdb copy retains only in-frame clones and omits some. The profile shows under 200,000 clones, around 90% of them singletons. The source material was peripheral blood. The source of these receptors is a man between 35 and 55 years old with active or convalescent COVID-19.

The chain carries TRBV15 and TRBJ2-1; possible D gene TRBD1, 6 bases. There are 16 residues in the CDR3. Trimming stripped 0 bases from V and 9 bases from J, with 18 bases between. CDR1 and CDR2 (germline): LNHNV, YYDKDF (reference sequence). CDR3 bases: TGTGCCACCAGCAGAGATCTCGCAGGGGCGGCGGGTGAGCAGTTCTTC. Translating it yields CATSRDLAGAAGEQFF.

The chain employs TRBV12-3 or TRBV12-4 and TRBJ2-7; D is possibly TRBD2 (6 bases). This CDR3 contains 12 residues. With 5 bases removed from V and 8 bases from J, the gap between germline ends came to 13 bases. This chain's CDR3 is CASSDVSGKQYF. The DNA of the CDR3 is TGTGCCAGCAGTGACGTTAGCGGTAAGCAGTACTTC.

The genes are TRBV18 and TRBJ2-7; D perhaps matches TRBD2 (5 bases). V gave up 2 bases and J gave up 5 bases, with 19 bases separating them. The germline CDR1 and CDR2 sequences are KGHSH and LQKENI. The CDR3 loop spans 16 amino acids. CDR3 sequence: CASSPDNPREIHEQYF. CDR3 DNA: TGTGCCAGCTCACCAGACAATCCGAGGGAAATCCACGAGCAGTACTTC.

This rearrangement joins TRBV19 to TRBJ1-2, with 8 positions matching TRBD1. Germline CDR1 reads LNHDA; CDR2 reads SQIVND (reference sequence). CDR3 size: 14 residues. The junction had 12 bases not matched to a gene; V was cut back by 7 bases and J by 8 bases. The CDR3 sequence is CASKPQGATSGYTF. In DNA, the CDR3 is TGTGCCAGTAAGCCCCAGGGGGCGACGAGCGGCTACACCTTC.

The chain recombines TRBV11-2 with TRBJ1-1; D is ambiguous. CDR1 and CDR2 from the germline V gene are SGHAT and FQNNGV. V was shortened by 1 base and J by 6 bases, with 12 bases between the two germline ends. CDR3 size: 14 residues. This CDR3 reads CASSLGFSESEAFF. Here the CDR3 DNA reads TGTGCCAGCAGCTTAGGTTTTAGTGAGTCTGAAGCTTTCTTT.

J is TRBJ1-4 and V is TRBV19, with 8 bases lining up with TRBD1. The CDR3 is made up of 16 amino acids. V gave up 9 bases and J gave up 6 bases; unmatched junction bases: 15. The germline gives CDR1 LNHDA, CDR2 SQIVND (reference sequence). CDR3 in amino acids: CASQFRQGIGDEKLFF. For the CDR3, the DNA is TGTGCCAGCCAATTTAGACAGGGGATCGGGGATGAAAAACTGTTTTTT.

Only one count was recorded for this clone. The chain employs TRBV27 and TRBJ2-7; 9 bases align to TRBD2. The CDR3 loop spans 15 amino acids. Germline trimming cut 5 bases from V and 2 bases from J; bases unmatched to any gene: 7. The germline CDR1 and CDR2 sequences are MNHEY and SMNVEV (reference sequence). CDR3 in DNA: TGTGCCAGCAGTCACCCTAGCGGGACCACCTACGAGCAGTACTTC. This codes for CASSHPSGTTYEQYF.

This clone was observed a handful of times. This sequence joins TRBV2 and TRBJ1-6; D not certain. This CDR3 is built from 13 residues. V shed 6 bases and J shed 5 bases, with 8 bases lying between them. Germline V lookup: CDR1 SNHLY, CDR2 FYNNEI. This CDR3 is CASSQRDNSPLHF. The CDR3 nucleotides read TGTGCCAGCAGCCAGCGAGATAATTCACCCCTCCACTTT.

This clone is a singleton in its sample. The chain joins TRBV24-1 to TRBJ2-3; a possible D gene is TRBD2 (5 bases). Trimming cost V 3 bases and J 0 bases, with 6 bases left between them. The germline V gene has CDR1 KGHDR and CDR2 SFDVKD. CDR3 length equals 14 residues. The CDR3 coding sequence is TGTGCCACCAGTGATAGGACTAGCACAGATACGCAGTATTTT. Translation: CATSDRTSTDTQYF.

This chain links TRBV7-2 with TRBJ2-5, with TRBD2 matching over 7 bases. Per germline, CDR1 SGHTA and CDR2 FQGNSA. The CDR3 spans 15 residues. Trimming took 5 bases from V and 5 from J; bases not matched to a gene: 11. This chain's CDR3 is CASSPTNRGVETQYF. The CDR3 nucleotides are TGTGCCAGCAGCCCGACTAACCGGGGGGTGGAGACCCAGTACTTC. Full variable domain (rest looked up from reference TRBV7-2 and TRBJ2-5): GAGVSQSPSNKVTEKGKDVELRCDPISGHTALYWYRQSLGQGLEFLIYFQGNSAPDKSGLPSDRFSAERTGGSVSTLTIQRTQQEDSAVYLCASSPTNRGVETQYFGPGTRLLVL.

The table lists this clone with a count of one. The chain recombines TRBV9 with TRBJ2-2, with 8 nucleotides matching TRBD1. CDR3 length equals 15 residues. Germline assignment: CDR1 SGDLS and CDR2 YYNGEE. Unmatched junction bases numbered 8, after V lost 4 bases and J lost 6 bases. CDR3 sequence reads: CASSPRTGWAGELFF. The CDR3 DNA follows: TGTGCCAGCAGCCCGCGGACAGGGTGGGCCGGGGAGCTGTTTTTT.